The present TCR beta chain was sequenced within a study of OX40 agonist ivuxolimab in advanced cancers. At the level of the study: Three patients, one with hepatocellular carcinoma and two with cutaneous melanoma, achieved partial responses.

Notes on this clone: Antigen unknown.

Generated by immunoSEQ multiplex PCR, the TCRdb table keeps only in-frame clones and is missing some. The sample holds 57,000 or so clones, around four fifths seen once. Study conclusions and caveats: Certain nonresponders additionally had low normalized T-cell clonal expansion. At 0.1 to 3.0 mg/kg, CD4+ and CD8+ blood T cells expanded clonally by week 6.

The source of this sequence is an adult with an advanced solid tumor such as melanoma, head and neck, liver or kidney cancer. Sample: CD4+ or CD8+ T cells sorted from blood, taken in a trial of the OX40 agonist ivuxolimab.

The CDR3 DNA sequence: TGTGCCAGCAGCTTTTCCCCGGGACTAGTCATGGGTGGCGGGGAGCTGTTTTTT. Translated: CASSFSPGLVMGGGELFF. The chain employs TRBV7-3 and TRBJ2-2; TRBD2 matches at 8 bases. Looked up from germline, CDR1 is SGHTA and CDR2 is FQGTGA. There are 18 residues in the CDR3. After removal of 3 bases from V and 7 bases from J, the junction contained 16 bases not matched to a gene. The full variable domain, completed using reference TRBV7-3 and TRBJ2-2, is GAGVSQTPSNKVTEKGKYVELRCDPISGHTALYWYRQSLGQGPEFLIYFQGTGAADDSGLPNDRFFAVRPEGSVSTLKIQRTERGDSAVYLCASSFSPGLVMGGGELFFGEGSRLTVL.